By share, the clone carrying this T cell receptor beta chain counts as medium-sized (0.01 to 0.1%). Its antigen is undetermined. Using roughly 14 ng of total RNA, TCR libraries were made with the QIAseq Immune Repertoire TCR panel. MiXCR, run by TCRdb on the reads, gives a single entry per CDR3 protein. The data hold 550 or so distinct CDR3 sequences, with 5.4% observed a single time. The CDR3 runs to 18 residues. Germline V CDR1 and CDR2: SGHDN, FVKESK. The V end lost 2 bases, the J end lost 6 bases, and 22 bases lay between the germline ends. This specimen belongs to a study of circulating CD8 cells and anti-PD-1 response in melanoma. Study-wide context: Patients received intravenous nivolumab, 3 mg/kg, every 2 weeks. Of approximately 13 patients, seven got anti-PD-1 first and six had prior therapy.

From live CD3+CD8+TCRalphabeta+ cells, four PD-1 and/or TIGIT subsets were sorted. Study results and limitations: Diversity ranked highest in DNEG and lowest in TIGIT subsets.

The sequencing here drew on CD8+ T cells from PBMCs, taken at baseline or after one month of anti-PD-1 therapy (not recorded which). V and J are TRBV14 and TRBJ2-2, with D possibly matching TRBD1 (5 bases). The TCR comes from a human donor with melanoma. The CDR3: CASSQFSGSPKGPGELFF. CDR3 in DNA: TGTGCCAGCAGCCAATTTTCAGGGTCTCCCAAAGGACCCGGGGAGCTGTTTTTT. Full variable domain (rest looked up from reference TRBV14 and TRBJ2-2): EAGVTQFPSHSVIEKGQTVTLRCDPISGHDNLYWYRRVMGKEIKFLLHFVKESKQDESGMPNNRFLAERTGGTYSTLKVQPAELEDSGVYFCASSQFSGSPKGPGELFFGEGSRLTVL.